The 25 T cell receptor beta chains given below trace back to one sample, sequenced in a study of molecular identifiers for immune sequencing clone quantification. From the PCR reads, TCRdb called clonotypes with MiXCR, one entry per CDR3 protein. The table includes around 480,000 distinct CDR3 sequences, roughly 26% detected once. The sequenced sample consisted of naive CD8+ T cells from blood, with Jurkat cell RNA spiked in. Subset indicated: FACS-sorted CD8+CD4-CCR7+CD45RA+ naive T cells. The receptors stem from a human donor in good health. Some libraries in this study had Jurkat cell RNA spiked in.

Points on this clonotype: This may arise from a read error, as a much more abundant clone is one base away. This chain uses TRBV20-1 with TRBJ2-3, with unresolved D. This CDR3 has 15 amino acids. Trimming cost V 1 base and J 6 bases, with 17 bases left between them. Germline V gene sequence: CDR1 DFQATT, CDR2 SNEGSKA (reference sequence). CDR3 sequence: CSARGARIIPDTQYF. Written as DNA, the CDR3 is TGCAGTGCTAGAGGGGCGAGGATTATCCCGGATACGCAGTATTTT.

This clonotype was recorded a few times. The rearrangement joins TRBV27 to TRBJ2-4; 12 nucleotides match TRBD2. The CDR3 contains 16 residues. CDR1 is MNHEY and CDR2 is SMNVEV in the germline V gene (reference sequence). The V gene end was trimmed by 5 bases and the J gene end by 6 bases; junction bases not matched to a gene: 8. The CDR3 loop is CASSERLAGAGNIQYF. The CDR3 nucleotides are TGTGCCAGCAGTGAACGACTAGCGGGAGCTGGAAACATTCAGTACTTC.

CDR3 residues: CASRSLEGQGAPGAQYF. The CDR3 DNA sequence: TGTGCCAGCAGGTCATTGGAGGGACAGGGGGCGCCCGGGGCGCAGTACTTC. The V gene is TRBV13, the J gene TRBJ2-7, with 12 bases lining up with TRBD1. The ends lost 6 bases at V and 9 bases at J; junction bases unmatched: 18. Germline CDR1 reads PRHDT; CDR2 reads FYEKMQ (reference sequence). The CDR3 loop spans 17 amino acids. The full variable domain, rest sourced from reference TRBV13 and TRBJ2-7, is AAGVIQSPRHLIKEKRETATLKCYPIPRHDTVYWYQQGPGQDPQFLISFYEKMQSDKGSIPDRFSAQQFSDYHSELNMSSLELGDSALYFCASRSLEGQGAPGAQYFGPGTRLTVT.

This clonotype was seen only a few times. This sequence joins TRBV20-1 and TRBJ1-5; D uncertain. This CDR3 has 13 amino acids. CDR1 is DFQATT and CDR2 is SNEGSKA in the germline V gene (reference sequence). V was clipped by 5 bases and J by 0 bases, with 8 bases between them. The chain's CDR3 is CSAVPYSNQPQHF. In nucleotides, the CDR3 is TGCAGTGCTGTACCCTATAGCAATCAGCCCCAGCATTTT.

With respect to this clonotype: This may come from a read error, since a much larger clone is one base off. V is TRBV5-3 and J is TRBJ2-3; 12 nucleotides line up with TRBD2. TRBV5-3 is treated as an ORF (open reading frame) with a function not yet certain. This CDR3 region has 15 residues. V trimming: 8 bases; J trimming: 8 bases; junction bases outside the gene matches: 12. The CDR3 nucleotides read TGTGCCAGCAGCCCTCTGACTAGCGGGGGTGGTACGCAGTATTTT. Its translation: CASSPLTSGGGTQYF.

To note about this clonotype: A much larger clonotype is one base distant, so this may be a read error. This chain joins TRBV5-4 and TRBJ2-3; 10 nucleotides align to TRBD2. There are 15 residues in the CDR3. The germline CDR1 and CDR2 sequences are SGHNT and YYREEE (reference sequence). The CDR3 region is CASSLPGTSVDAQYF. CDR3 nucleotide sequence: TGTGCCAGCAGCTTGCCCGGGACTAGCGTAGATGCGCAGTATTTT.

This clonotype was detected many times. The CDR3 loop is CASKTGAGLGTQYF. The DNA for the CDR3 is TGTGCCAGCAAAACAGGGGCCGGCTTGGGAACCCAGTACTTC. The V gene is TRBV27, the J gene TRBJ2-5; 7 nucleotides align to TRBD1. This CDR3 is built from 14 residues. Losses at the gene ends were 7 bases for V and 8 bases for J; bases not matched to a gene: 13. The V gene's germline CDR1 is MNHEY and CDR2 SMNVEV (reference sequence).

On this clonotype itself: One base away lies a much larger clone, so this may be a sequencing read error. Since no conserved phenylalanine or tryptophan closes the CDR3, a read error is the likely cause. The V gene is TRBV2, the J gene TRBJ2-6; D might be TRBD2 (5 bases). The V end was cut by 7 bases, the J end by 2 bases, with 21 bases between. This CDR3 is built from 18 residues. Germline-derived CDR1 and CDR2 are SNHLY and FYNNEI. The DNA for the CDR3 is TGTGCCAGCATCGGGGATTTGGGCCGGGCCCCTGGGGCCAACGTCCTGACTTCC. Translating gives CASIGDLGRAPGANVLTS.

This clonotype has a handful of counts. J is TRBJ2-5 and V is TRBV5-8, with 7 positions matching TRBD2. V was pared by 2 bases and J by 1 base, with 8 bases of the junction left unmatched. Germline CDR1 and CDR2: SGHTS and YDEGEE. There are 16 residues in the CDR3. The CDR3 loop reads CASSFLSSGLQETQYF. In DNA form, the CDR3 reads TGTGCCAGCAGCTTCTTGTCTAGCGGCCTCCAAGAGACCCAGTACTTC.

In the case of this clonotype: Just one base apart from a much larger clone, this may be a read error. The chain carries TRBV4-3 and TRBJ2-3; D remains ambiguous. Germline CDR1 reads LGHNA; CDR2 reads YSLEER. V lost 2 bases, J lost 6 bases, and 12 bases lay in between. CDR3 size: 14 residues. The CDR3 spells CASSQYRMSDTQYF. CDR3 bases: TGCGCCAGCAGCCAATATAGAATGTCGGATACGCAGTATTTT.

This clonotype showed up just a few times. The V and J genes are TRBV11-2 and TRBJ2-1; tentative D call: TRBD2 (5 bases). The germline V gene encodes CDR1 SGHAT and CDR2 FQNNGV. V lost 2 bases, J lost 0 bases, and 11 bases lay in between. The CDR3 is 16 amino acids. CDR3 region: CASSLWRANSYNEQFF. CDR3 sequence (DNA): TGTGCCAGCAGCTTATGGCGGGCCAACTCCTACAATGAGCAGTTCTTC.

In this sample, this clonotype turned up a few times. V and J are TRBV7-9 and TRBJ2-3; D may be TRBD1 (6 bases). This CDR3 is 14 amino acids long. V was cut by 1 base and J by 4 bases, with 9 bases left in between. Germline values: CDR1 SEHNR, CDR2 FQNEAQ (reference sequence). The CDR3 reads CASSLGGRSDTQYF. DNA for the CDR3: TGTGCCAGCAGCTTAGGGGGGCGATCAGATACGCAGTATTTT.

The chain couples TRBV9 to TRBJ2-3; 7 bases agree with TRBD2. Germline-derived CDR1 and CDR2 are SGDLS and YYNGEE. This CDR3 region has 17 residues. Germline trimming cut 3 bases from V and 0 bases from J; bases unmatched to any gene: 10. CDR3 nucleotide sequence: TGTGCCAGCAGCGAAAAGGCTAGCGGAGTTAGCACAGATACGCAGTATTTT. Its protein product is CASSEKASGVSTDTQYF.

This clonotype was seen only a few times. The chain is built from TRBV12-3 or TRBV12-4 and TRBJ2-3, with D unresolved. This CDR3 comprises 15 residues. Between the trimmed V and J ends, which lost 6 bases and 0 bases, there was a span of 13 bases. The CDR3 DNA sequence: TGTGCCAGCAGCCTAACTCGAACTAGCACAGATACGCAGTATTTT. Encoded protein: CASSLTRTSTDTQYF.

Details on this clonotype: This may arise from a read error, as a much more abundant clone is one base away. The CDR3 is CASSLGVYHPQHF. The CDR3 coding sequence is TGTGCCAGCAGCTTAGGGGTGTATCACCCCCAGCATTTT. V gene TRBV7-6 combines with J gene TRBJ1-5; D is unresolved. Germline-derived CDR1 and CDR2 are SGHVS and FNYEAQ. The CDR3 runs to 13 residues.

The chain is built from TRBV11-1 and TRBJ1-1; possibly TRBD1 for D (5 bases). Per germline, CDR1 SGHAT and CDR2 FQDESV (reference sequence). The CDR3 is 15 amino acids. Trimming removed 2 bases at V and 3 bases at J, with 13 bases between. Written as DNA, the CDR3 is TGTGCCAGCAGCTTATATCCCGGGGGGGACACTGAAGCTTTCTTT. Protein: CASSLYPGGDTEAFF.

This clonotype was counted between two and nine times. J is TRBJ2-7 and V is TRBV20-1; a possible D gene is TRBD2 (5 bases). From germline, CDR1 is DFQATT and CDR2 SNEGSKA (reference sequence). This CDR3 has 13 amino acids. V dropped 0 bases and J dropped 1 base, with 7 bases sitting between them. CDR3 region: CSARERVSYEQYF. The CDR3 bases are TGCAGTGCTAGAGAGAGGGTATCCTACGAGCAGTACTTC.

The rearrangement links TRBV7-9 to TRBJ2-5, with 11 bases lining up with TRBD1. CDR3 length: 16 residues. Per germline, CDR1 SEHNR and CDR2 FQNEAQ (reference sequence). J gave up 5 bases and V 5 bases, and 10 bases lay outside the gene matches. CDR3 in amino acids: CASSGGGTGGLETQYF. The CDR3 coding sequence is TGTGCCAGCAGCGGAGGAGGGACAGGGGGGCTCGAGACCCAGTACTTC. The full variable domain, in which reference TRBV7-9 and TRBJ2-5 provide the parts outside the CDR3, is DTGVSQNPRHKITKRGQNVTFRCDPISEHNRLYWYRQTLGQGPEFLTYFQNEAQLEKSRLLSDRFSAERPKGSFSTLEIQRTEQGDSAMYLCASSGGGTGGLETQYFGPGTRLLVL.

About this clonotype itself: A read error may produce the germline difference seen at one junction end. The chain joins TRBV7-9 to TRBJ2-7; D uncertain. The CDR3 is made up of 13 amino acids. The germline V gene has CDR1 SEHNR and CDR2 FQNEAQ (reference sequence). The CDR3 reads CASSYPASYERYF. The CDR3, as DNA: TGTGCCAGCAGCTACCCCGCCTCCTACGAGCGGTACTTC.

This clonotype was seen ten or more times. V usage is TRBV5-6 and J usage is TRBJ2-4; the D is unclear. There are 15 residues in the CDR3. V was cut by 0 bases and J by 0 bases, with 7 bases left in between. Germline V gene sequence: CDR1 SGHDT, CDR2 YYEEEE. The CDR3 bases are TGTGCCAGCAGCTTGGCGCACCTAGCCAAAAACATTCAGTACTTC. Encoded protein: CASSLAHLAKNIQYF.

This clonotype was detected ten times or more. The V call is TRBV4-1, the J call TRBJ2-5; 7 bases map to TRBD1. Germline trimming cut 2 bases from V and 1 base from J; bases unmatched to any gene: 1. The CDR3 has 14 amino acids. Looked up from germline, CDR1 is MGHRA and CDR2 is YSYEKL. CDR3 loop: CASSQRTGQETQYF. The CDR3 nucleotides are TGCGCCAGCAGCCAAAGGACAGGCCAAGAGACCCAGTACTTC.

The rearrangement links TRBV27 to TRBJ2-1, with D uncertain. Trimming removed 3 bases at V and 0 bases at J, with 9 bases between. In germline, CDR1 is MNHEY, CDR2 SMNVEV (reference sequence). CDR3 length: 15 residues. CDR3 coding DNA: TGTGCCAGCAGTTTCCTGGATAGCTCCTACAATGAGCAGTTCTTC. Translation: CASSFLDSSYNEQFF.

Notes on this clonotype: At one end, the junction sequence differs from germline, possibly due to a read error. The gene calls are TRBV19 and TRBJ1-5; no reliable D call. Germline V gene lookup returns CDR1 LNHDA and CDR2 SQIVND (reference sequence). This CDR3 is 15 amino acids long. CDR3 in DNA: TGTGCCTGTAGTTCCGGACGGTATAGCAATCAGCCCCAGCATTTT. Its translation: CACSSGRYSNQPQHF.

The chain combines TRBV12-3 or TRBV12-4 with TRBJ2-7, with 7 nucleotides matching TRBD1. CDR3 length: 13 residues. V lost 6 bases to trimming and J lost 6 bases; unmatched junction nucleotides: 8. The CDR3 bases are TGTGCCAGCAGCTACGGACAGGTAGTCGAGCAGTACTTC. This translates into CASSYGQVVEQYF.

This clonotype was seen more than once but under ten times. This chain links TRBV19 with TRBJ2-1; the D gene is possibly TRBD2 (5 bases). The length of the CDR3 is 14 residues. The V gene's germline CDR1 is LNHDA and CDR2 SQIVND (reference sequence). V was cut by 1 base and J by 6 bases, with 10 bases left in between. CDR3 DNA sequence: TGTGCCAGTAGTATAGCACGGGCGGGCAATGAGCAGTTCTTC. Amino acids: CASSIARAGNEQFF.